These 30 T cell receptor beta chains came from one sample sequenced in a study of cytomegalovirus exposure and HLA in healthy donors. The PCR ran on 60 Vbeta and 13 Jbeta primers. Sequencing was performed with immunoSEQ multiplex PCR; in TCRdb, only in-frame clones are kept and a portion is missing. The sample data list some 84,000 clones. Sequencing input: PBMCs. These receptors all stem from a man in his forties or fifties in good health and CMV-seronegative.

The chain recombines TRBV7-3 with TRBJ2-1; 9 bases fit TRBD1. The V gene's germline CDR1 is SGHTA and CDR2 FQGTGA. V lost 1 base, J lost 6 bases, and 4 bases stayed unmatched. The CDR3 consists of 15 residues. CDR3 DNA: TGTGCCAGCAGCTTAATGGTGGGACAGGGCAATGAGCAGTTCTTC. Its translation: CASSLMVGQGNEQFF.

The rearrangement joins TRBV7-2 to TRBJ2-3, with TRBD2 identical over 10 bases. Germline CDR1 reads SGHTA; CDR2 reads FQGNSA. The trim removed 3 bases at V and 2 bases at J, leaving 5 bases unmatched. The CDR3 consists of 16 residues. CDR3 residues: CASSFLAGGDTDTQYF. Written as DNA, the CDR3 is TGTGCCAGCAGCTTCTTAGCGGGGGGAGACACAGATACGCAGTATTTT.

The J gene is TRBJ1-4, the V gene TRBV28; 9 bases are a match to TRBD1. J gave up 13 bases and V 4 bases, and 10 bases lay outside the gene matches. The germline V gene encodes CDR1 MDHEN and CDR2 SYDVKM. This CDR3 comprises 14 residues. The CDR3 here is CASSSHSTGGRLFF. CDR3 bases: TGTGCCAGCAGTTCCCACTCGACAGGGGGGAGACTGTTTTTT.

The chain employs TRBV5-1 and TRBJ2-5; the match to TRBD1 covers 7 bases. There are 16 residues in the CDR3. CDR1 and CDR2 from the germline V gene are SGHRS and YFSETQ. V lost 2 bases and J lost 2; bases outside the gene matches: 9. The CDR3 nucleotides are TGCGCCAGCAGCTTAGGGGACAGAGCCTTTCAAGAGACCCAGTACTTC. This translates into CASSLGDRAFQETQYF.

The chain carries TRBV6-5 and TRBJ1-1, with no clear D. Trimming stripped 5 bases from V and 4 bases from J, with 14 bases between. CDR1 and CDR2 from the germline V gene are MNHEY and SVGAGI. This CDR3 region has 14 residues. The CDR3 sequence is CASSDFKGVTEAFF. The CDR3 DNA is TGTGCCAGCAGTGATTTCAAGGGAGTCACTGAAGCTTTCTTT.

The chain recombines TRBV19 with TRBJ1-2, with D unresolved. The germline V gene has CDR1 LNHDA and CDR2 SQIVND (reference sequence). V was pared by 3 bases and J by 3 bases, with 11 bases between. This CDR3 is built from 14 residues. This chain's CDR3 is CASSILGGHYGYTF. CDR3 nucleotides: TGTGCCAGTAGTATCCTGGGAGGGCACTATGGCTACACCTTC.

The CDR3 bases are TGTGCCAGCAGCTCACTGACTGGGGACAGGGGGCGAGGTCTAAAACTGTTTTTT. Translating gives CASSSLTGDRGRGLKLFF. V usage is TRBV7-8 and J usage is TRBJ1-4, with TRBD1 matching over 12 bases. Germline trimming cut 4 bases from V and 10 bases from J; bases unmatched to any gene: 16. Per the germline V gene, CDR1 is SGHVS and CDR2 is FQNEAQ. CDR3 length: 18 residues.

The chain couples TRBV2 to TRBJ2-3; D gene unclear. V dropped 6 bases and J dropped 0 bases, with 7 bases sitting between them. Germline V gene sequence: CDR1 SNHLY, CDR2 FYNNEI. The length of the CDR3 is 13 residues. CDR3 loop: CASRGISTDTQYF. For the CDR3, the DNA is TGTGCCAGCAGGGGCATTAGCACAGATACGCAGTATTTT. The entire variable domain, with the rest obtained from reference TRBV2 and TRBJ2-3, is as follows: EPEVTQTPSHQVTQMGQEVILRCVPISNHLYFYWYRQILGQKVEFLVSFYNNEISEKSEIFDDQFSVERPDGSNFTLKIRSTKLEDSAMYFCASRGISTDTQYFGPGTRLTVL.

The genes are TRBV7-3 and TRBJ2-2; 13 bases fit TRBD2. The CDR3 is 17 amino acids. V shed 5 bases, J shed 5 bases, and the junction held 8 bases outside the gene matches. Germline values: CDR1 SGHTA, CDR2 FQGTGA. The CDR3 protein is CASSLTMTSGGTGELFF. As DNA, the CDR3 is TGTGCCAGCAGCCTTACTATGACTAGCGGGGGGACCGGGGAGCTGTTTTTT.

J is TRBJ2-5 and V is TRBV5-5; unclear D gene. The CDR3 totals 12 residues. Germline V gene data show CDR1 as SGHKS and CDR2 as YYEKEE (reference sequence). Trimming removed 4 bases from V and 5 bases from J, with 9 bases in between. DNA of the CDR3: TGTGCCAGCAGCATGAGCCGGGAGACCCAGTACTTC. Translation gives CASSMSRETQYF.

The chain uses TRBV5-4 and TRBJ2-5; 7 nucleotides align to TRBD2. The trim removed 0 bases at V and 3 bases at J, leaving 2 bases unmatched. The CDR3 loop spans 14 amino acids. Looked up from germline, CDR1 is SGHNT and CDR2 is YYREEE (reference sequence). CDR3 bases: TGTGCCAGCAGCTTGGGGGGGGGAGAAGAGACCCAGTACTTC. Its protein product is CASSLGGGEETQYF.

The rearrangement joins TRBV18 to TRBJ1-1; D is perhaps TRBD1 (6 bases). The CDR3 covers 14 residues. Looked up from germline, CDR1 is KGHSH and CDR2 is LQKENI. The V end lost 5 bases, the J end lost 7 bases, and 17 bases lay between the germline ends. CDR3 in amino acids: CASSADRHKSEAFF. The CDR3 coding sequence is TGTGCCAGCTCAGCCGACAGGCATAAGAGTGAAGCTTTCTTT.

The V call is TRBV28, the J call TRBJ2-7; D remains ambiguous. V lost 6 bases and J 1 base, leaving 10 bases between the germline ends. This CDR3 comprises 13 residues. CDR1 is MDHEN and CDR2 is SYDVKM in the germline V gene. In nucleotides, the CDR3 is TGTGCCAGCAGCCAACTCCCGTCCTACGAGCAGTACTTC. Amino acid sequence: CASSQLPSYEQYF.

The gene calls are TRBV19 and TRBJ1-2, with 7 bases that match TRBD1. This CDR3 region has 15 residues. V dropped 4 bases and J dropped 2; count of bases not matched to a gene: 7. Germline lookup yields CDR1 LNHDA and CDR2 SQIVND (reference sequence). This CDR3 reads CASSTGAGGNYGYTF. In DNA, the CDR3 is TGTGCCAGTAGTACAGGGGCAGGGGGAAACTATGGCTACACCTTC.

This chain uses TRBV6-6 with TRBJ2-7; the D gene is possibly TRBD2 (5 bases). Germline V gene data show CDR1 as MNHNY and CDR2 as SVGAGI (reference sequence). This CDR3 has 15 residues. V shed 3 bases and J shed 2 bases, with 14 bases lying between them. For the CDR3, the DNA is TGTGCCAGCAGTTATCTTGAGGCTAGCACCTACGAGCAGTACTTC. This gives the protein CASSYLEASTYEQYF.

The chain has TRBV5-1 and TRBJ2-5; TRBD1 might be the D (5 bases). The CDR3 runs to 15 residues. V was trimmed by 3 bases and J by 3 bases, leaving 15 bases between them. The germline V gene encodes CDR1 SGHRS and CDR2 YFSETQ. DNA for the CDR3: TGCGCCAGCAGCTACCAAGGGGCAGGTAAAGAGACCCAGTACTTC. Translated: CASSYQGAGKETQYF.

The chain links TRBV4-2 to TRBJ2-2; 9 nucleotides match TRBD2. The CDR3 is 20 amino acids. Germline lookup yields CDR1 LGHNA and CDR2 YNFKEQ. V shed 1 base, J shed 1 base, and the junction held 13 bases outside the gene matches. CDR3 DNA: TGTGCCAGCAGCCAAGGGGTGGCGCTAGCGGGGAGGCAGAACACCGGGGAGCTGTTTTTT. Encoded protein: CASSQGVALAGRQNTGELFF.

The chain combines TRBV6-5 with TRBJ2-7, with D possibly being TRBD2 (7 bases). In germline, CDR1 is MNHEY, CDR2 SVGAGI. The CDR3 covers 16 residues. Trimming took 0 bases from V and 3 from J, leaving 15 bases between them. DNA for the CDR3: TGTGCCAGCAGTTACTCGATCGGGGGGCCGAGCTACGAGCAGTACTTC. This encodes CASSYSIGGPSYEQYF.

The chain carries TRBV6-5 and TRBJ1-3; the D is unclear. CDR1 and CDR2 (germline): MNHEY, SVGAGI. The CDR3 spans 15 residues. The V gene lost 2 bases and the J gene lost 2 bases, with 10 bases spanning the gap. CDR3 protein: CASSYMGATGNTIYF. Written as DNA, the CDR3 is TGTGCCAGCAGTTACATGGGCGCTACTGGAAACACCATATATTTT.

The V and J genes are TRBV18 and TRBJ1-6; possibly TRBD1 for D (5 bases). Trimming left V 4 bases short and J 6 bases short, with 16 bases between. Germline V gene sequence: CDR1 KGHSH, CDR2 LQKENI. This CDR3 region has 16 residues. As DNA, the CDR3 is TGTGCCAGCTCACAAACCGGGGGGAGTGCTAATTCACCCCTCCACTTT. Its protein product is CASSQTGGSANSPLHF.

The rearrangement uses TRBV7-9 and TRBJ1-5; TRBD1 might be the D (5 bases). With 5 bases removed from V and 3 bases from J, the gap between germline ends came to 11 bases. CDR3 length: 14 residues. Germline loops: CDR1 SEHNR, CDR2 FQNEAQ (reference sequence). CDR3 nucleotides: TGTGCCAGCAGCCGGGGGGGGATCAATCAGCCCCAGCATTTT. Protein product: CASSRGGINQPQHF.

The chain employs TRBV25-1 and TRBJ2-3, with D possibly matching TRBD1 (6 bases). Trimming stripped 5 bases from V and 4 bases from J, with 13 bases between. The CDR3 is 14 residues long. Germline V lookup: CDR1 MGHDK, CDR2 SYGVNS. The CDR3 is CASSKSEGADTQYF. CDR3 sequence (DNA): TGTGCCAGCAGTAAGAGCGAGGGGGCAGATACGCAGTATTTT.

The rearrangement uses TRBV28 and TRBJ1-1; D is uncertain. V gave up 3 bases and J gave up 8 bases, with 7 bases separating them. The CDR3 spans 11 residues. CDR1 is MDHEN and CDR2 is SYDVKM in the germline V gene. DNA of the CDR3: TGTGCCAGCAGTTTTTTGGCCGAAGCTTTCTTT. Translated: CASSFLAEAFF.

The chain uses TRBV27 and TRBJ1-5, with D hard to call. V lost 2 bases, J lost 7 bases, and 15 bases lay in between. Germline-derived CDR1 and CDR2 are MNHEY and SMNVEV (reference sequence). This CDR3 is 15 amino acids long. The CDR3 coding sequence is TGTGCCAGCAGTTTAAGTGGACTCGGAAGACAGCCCCAGCATTTT. Translated, it gives CASSLSGLGRQPQHF.

This chain uses TRBV30 with TRBJ1-5; 8 bases are a match to TRBD1. The CDR3 is 13 amino acids. The germline gives CDR1 GTSNPN, CDR2 SVGIG (reference sequence). Trimming took 8 bases from V and 7 from J; bases not matched to a gene: 10. The chain's CDR3 is CAIQPTGGQPQHF. The DNA for the CDR3 is TGTGCCATTCAACCCACAGGGGGGCAGCCCCAGCATTTT.

V and J are TRBV7-3 and TRBJ2-2; TRBD1 matches 7 bases. V gave up 4 bases and J gave up 0 bases; unmatched junction bases: 2. The germline V gene encodes CDR1 SGHTA and CDR2 FQGTGA. The CDR3 has 15 residues. The chain's CDR3 is CASSWTGANTGELFF. The DNA for the CDR3 is TGTGCCAGCAGCTGGACAGGCGCGAACACCGGGGAGCTGTTTTTT.

The chain carries TRBV27 and TRBJ1-2; D remains ambiguous. There are 13 residues in the CDR3. V was clipped by 3 bases and J by 5 bases, with 10 bases between them. Germline V gene sequence: CDR1 MNHEY, CDR2 SMNVEV (reference sequence). CDR3 sequence: CASSFGDKYGYTF. The CDR3, as DNA: TGTGCCAGCAGTTTTGGCGACAAATATGGCTACACCTTC.

V gene TRBV19 combines with J gene TRBJ1-5; D is perhaps TRBD1 (5 bases). Germline CDR1 LNHDA, CDR2 SQIVND (reference sequence). CDR3 length: 15 residues. V dropped 3 bases and J dropped 6 bases, with 15 bases sitting between them. CDR3 region: CASSITGTGRQPQHF. In nucleotides, the CDR3 is TGTGCCAGTAGTATCACCGGGACTGGGCGTCAGCCCCAGCATTTT.

The CDR3, as DNA: TGTGCCATCACGGAGGGCTACTATGGCTACACCTTC. It is translated as CAITEGYYGYTF. The chain combines TRBV10-3 with TRBJ1-2; D not resolved. V lost 7 bases and J lost 3, with 9 bases in between. CDR1 is ENHRY, CDR2 SYGVKD, per germline. The CDR3 extends over 12 amino acids.

The chain couples TRBV18 to TRBJ1-2; possible D gene TRBD1, 6 bases. The V and J ends lost 2 bases and 7 bases respectively, with 8 bases between them. CDR3 length: 12 amino acids. Germline CDR1 is KGHSH and CDR2 is LQKENI. The CDR3 DNA sequence: TGTGCCAGCTCACCAGGGACAACTGGCTACACCTTC. Translation: CASSPGTTGYTF.